The T cell receptor (beta chain) described here comes from a study of CXCR3-negative and CXCR3-positive naive CD8 T cells. UMI labels and 5' RACE were used to prepare the TRB cDNA libraries. TCRdb reprocessed the 5' RACE reads, keeping one entry per CDR3 protein, no DNA. The specimen's table records around 92,000 distinct CDR3 sequences. Germline CDR1 and CDR2: SQVTM and ANQGSEA. This CDR3 has 17 residues. The sequencing sample was made of naive CXCR3- CD8+ T cells from blood. The subset denotes: CD45RO-CCR7+CD27+CD95- naive CD8+ T cells lacking CXCR3 (TNR3-). The chain employs TRBV29-1 and TRBJ2-1; checking the TCRdb D call of TRBD2 is not possible without DNA. The sequence was collected from a human donor in good health. Some clones in this sample may be carry-over from other donors' samples. The CDR3 is CSVSSGRADFVLNEQFF.